This TCR beta chain derives from a study of blood T cells in healthy people across ages. Overall study results and limits: Older age coincided with a roughly linear decline in TCR beta diversity per million T cells.

PCR was performed a second time for roughly 7 to 12 cycles using a sample-barcoded 5' primer and a J-beta primer mix. A minimum of 2.5 million CDR3-containing paired-end reads was obtained for each sample. TCRdb ran MiXCR on the 5' RACE reads and lists one entry per CDR3 protein. The data contain around 1.5 million distinct CDR3 sequences, approximately 38% of them singletons. The length of the CDR3 is 13 residues. CDR1 is SGHRS and CDR2 is YFSETQ in the germline V gene. With 4 bases removed from V and 2 bases from J, the gap between germline ends came to 8 bases. On this clonotype itself: What it binds is unknown.

At least 6 million PBMCs were isolated per sample. The chain employs TRBV5-1 and TRBJ2-3; D is uncertain. The sequence was collected from a woman between 18 and 29 years old in good health. The sequenced sample consisted of blood. CDR3 region: CASSPTDTDTQYF. DNA for the CDR3: TGCGCCAGCAGCCCTACAGACACAGATACGCAGTATTTT. Full variable domain (missing parts from reference TRBV5-1 and TRBJ2-3): KAGVTQTPRYLIKTRGQQVTLSCSPISGHRSVSWYQQTPGQGLQFLFEYFSETQRNKGNFPGRFSGRQFSNSRSEMNVSTLELGDSALYLCASSPTDTDTQYFGPGTRLTVL.